This T cell receptor (beta chain) was captured by sequencing in a study of blood T cells in healthy people across ages. The CDR3 is made up of 17 amino acids. The ends lost 6 bases at V and 9 bases at J; junction bases unmatched: 18. Study findings and constraints: Unknown CMV status may confound age-related changes in expanded clones. Total diversity from one million sequenced T cells was likely underestimated.

In its sample, this clonotype was seen a few times. The target antigen is unknown. Total RNA, at least 5.5 micrograms per sample, was extracted from PBMCs. Alongside a J-beta primer mix, a sample-barcoded 5' primer served in a second PCR lasting 7 to 11 cycles. MiXCR, run by TCRdb on the 5' RACE reads, gives a single entry per CDR3 protein. The table shows about 670,000 distinct CDR3 sequences, with 35% to 50% occurring only once. V usage is TRBV12-3 or TRBV12-4 and J usage is TRBJ2-1; 9 bases line up with TRBD2. Sequencing was carried out using blood. This clonotype was sampled from an elderly man in good health. CDR3 nucleotide sequence: TGTGCCAGCAGAAGCCGGGGTCGGCGGGGGGGCCTGGTTGAGCAGTTCTTC. It is translated as CASRSRGRRGGLVEQFF.